This TCR beta chain is drawn from a study of post-analysis software for immune sequencing data. Study-wide results and limits: Controls significantly exceeded multiple sclerosis patients in normalized Chao1 diversity. Patients showed TRBV5-6, TRBV5-1 and TRBV20-1 among roughly 5 TRBV segments more frequent than in controls.

Prepared TCR beta cDNA libraries contained unique molecular identifiers. TCRdb called the PCR reads again in MiXCR, with one record for every CDR3 protein. This sample has about 500,000 distinct CDR3 sequences; roughly 45% occur once, and the top ten carry 9% to 14%. Only a few counts were recorded for this clonotype. Its antigen remains unidentified. V lost 0 bases, J lost 3 bases, and 10 bases lay in between. Germline CDR1 LGHNA, CDR2 YSLEER. This CDR3 is 15 amino acids long. The sequence was collected from a girl aged 10 to 17 with multiple sclerosis. Sequenced material: blood. The chain is built from TRBV4-3 and TRBJ2-3, with D maybe TRBD2 (6 bases). CDR3 bases: TGCGCCAGCAGCCAAGATTGGAGGGTAACAGATACGCAGTATTTT. It codes for CASSQDWRVTDTQYF.